This T cell receptor (beta chain) was obtained from a study of early T cells in non-severe SARS-CoV-2 infection. Study context: The input, bulk RNA from unsorted whole blood, was sequenced, and chains were unpaired. Study outcomes and limitations: The VDJdb matching leaned toward anti-spike CD8 responses and overlooked private and CD4 specificities.

Individual cDNA molecules each received unique molecular identifiers attached to them. TCRdb independently ran MiXCR on the 5' RACE reads; one entry per CDR3 protein. The sample has approximately 83,000 distinct CDR3 sequences; over 11% are singletons. The table lists this clonotype with a few counts. The antigen is undetermined. From germline, CDR1 is DFQATT and CDR2 SNEGSKA (reference sequence). Trimming at V came to 0 bases and at J to 4 bases, leaving 4 bases not matched to a gene. The length of the CDR3 is 15 residues. The V gene is TRBV20-1, the J gene TRBJ2-3; TRBD2 agrees at 10 bases. The TCR sequence derives from an adult who was a healthcare worker with PCR-confirmed SARS-CoV-2 infection or an uninfected control (not recorded which). Sequenced: whole blood. For the CDR3, the DNA is TGCAGTGCTAGAGAAGCGGGAGGGCCGTCAGATACGCAGTATTTT. Translating it yields CSAREAGGPSDTQYF.